This record covers a single T cell receptor (beta chain). Its antigen is currently unknown. The data stem from a study of T cells in Graves' hyperthyroidism and ophthalmopathy. For the study at large: At initial diagnosis, before any treatment had begun, peripheral blood was obtained.

TCR beta CDR3 regions were amplified from RNA transcripts. The HTBI primer set served for first-round RT-PCR of the TCR CDR3. TCRdb fed the multiplex PCR reads into MiXCR, producing one record per CDR3 protein. The sample comprises about 250,000 distinct CDR3 sequences, about 20% of which are singletons, and under 65% rests with the top ten. Ophthalmopathy patients all had a Clinical Activity Score of at least 3, a NOSPECS grade of at least 4 and disease under 3 months old. Points from the study as a whole: Most clonotypes expanded in thyroid above 0.001 were likewise present in blood.

Trimming pared 5 bases from V and 8 bases from J, leaving 18 bases between. The length of the CDR3 is 15 residues. Germline CDR1 reads SEHNR; CDR2 reads FQNEAQ (reference sequence). The clonotype was recovered from a man in his thirties or forties with Graves' ophthalmopathy. The sequenced sample was blood. The rearrangement joins TRBV7-9 to TRBJ1-4, with D tentatively TRBD1 (5 bases). The CDR3 nucleotides read TGTGCCAGCAGCAACCTCCGGGACGCGGGCGAAAAACTGTTTTTT. It yields the protein CASSNLRDAGEKLFF.